The 9 T cell receptor beta chains given below trace back to one sample, sequenced in a study of Graves' ophthalmopathy and Graves' hyperthyroidism. Amplification of TCR beta CDR3 regions used RNA transcripts. HTBI primers were employed in first-round RT-PCR, then a second-round multiplex PCR followed. One entry per CDR3 protein, called by TCRdb with MiXCR from the multiplex PCR reads. The table lists hundreds of thousands of distinct CDR3 sequences, under 25% of them singletons. The specimen sequenced was peripheral blood. The source of these receptors is a woman younger than 30 with stable Graves' hyperthyroidism.

In its sample, this clonotype was seen many times. V and J are TRBV6-5 and TRBJ2-2; 11 nucleotides match TRBD2. The CDR3 extends over 16 amino acids. CDR1 is MNHEY, CDR2 SVGAGI, per germline. Trimming cost V 4 bases and J 7 bases; bases outside gene matches: 8. The DNA for the CDR3 is TGTGCCAGCAGTTTTTTAGCGGGAGGGCCTGTCGGGGAGCTGTTTTTT. Encoded protein: CASSFLAGGPVGELFF.

This clonotype has at least ten counts. The gene calls are TRBV20-1 and TRBJ2-7, with D uncertain. The CDR3 is 13 residues long. V was pared by 3 bases and J by 6 bases, with 15 bases between. Germline values: CDR1 DFQATT, CDR2 SNEGSKA (reference sequence). CDR3 residues: CSASGPYYAEQYF. The CDR3 region has the DNA TGCAGTGCTAGTGGTCCCTACTACGCCGAGCAGTACTTC.

The chain couples TRBV15 to TRBJ2-7; D ambiguous. This CDR3 comprises 14 residues. The V end lost 0 bases, the J end lost 3 bases, and 9 bases lay between the germline ends. Germline loops: CDR1 LNHNV, CDR2 YYDKDF (reference sequence). CDR3 sequence (DNA): TGTGCCACCAGCAGAGATCTTATGGGCTACGAGCAGTACTTC. Translation: CATSRDLMGYEQYF.

This clonotype occurred a few times. The chain is built from TRBV7-8 and TRBJ1-5, with 11 bases matching TRBD1. The CDR3 sequence is 16 residues long. In germline, CDR1 is SGHVS, CDR2 FQNEAQ. V gave up 1 base and J gave up 9 bases; unmatched junction bases: 8. For the CDR3, the DNA is TGTGCCAGCAGCTTAGGGGCCGGGACAGGGGGTGGGCCCCAGCATTTT. Translating gives CASSLGAGTGGGPQHF.

J is TRBJ2-7 and V is TRBV18; D may be TRBD1 (5 bases). From germline, CDR1 is KGHSH and CDR2 LQKENI. V was shortened by 3 bases and J by 3 bases, with 9 bases between the two germline ends. The CDR3 has 13 amino acids. As DNA, the CDR3 is TGTGCCAGCTCACCCGAGACAGTCTACGAGCAGTACTTC. It yields the protein CASSPETVYEQYF.

This clonotype has ten or more counts. The chain combines TRBV20-1 with TRBJ2-7; weak D call: TRBD1 (6 bases). Germline V gene sequence: CDR1 DFQATT, CDR2 SNEGSKA (reference sequence). The germline V and J ends were trimmed by 6 bases and 3 bases, with 18 bases remaining between them. The CDR3 is 14 amino acids. CDR3 nucleotide sequence: TGCAGTGCCTACCCTGGGGGCGGGTTCTACGAGCAGTACTTC. As protein: CSAYPGGGFYEQYF.

This clonotype was seen repeatedly, ten times or more. V is TRBV30 and J is TRBJ2-5; 9 nucleotides align to TRBD2. V lost 8 bases, J lost 1 base, and 8 bases stayed unmatched. The CDR3 has 14 amino acids. Germline V lookup: CDR1 GTSNPN, CDR2 SVGIG (reference sequence). CDR3 in amino acids: CASRVAGAQETQYF. For the CDR3, the DNA is TGTGCCAGCAGAGTAGCGGGGGCCCAAGAGACCCAGTACTTC.

This clonotype was counted at least ten times. This rearrangement joins TRBV6-1 to TRBJ1-2; tentative D call: TRBD1 (5 bases). Trimming left V 7 bases short and J 7 bases short, with 16 bases between. CDR1 and CDR2 (germline): MNHNS, SASEGT. There are 13 residues in the CDR3. CDR3 sequence (DNA): TGTGCCAGCACTGACGGGGACTGGGGTGGCTACACCTTC. Protein sequence: CASTDGDWGGYTF.

At least ten counts were recorded for this clonotype. V and J are TRBV7-8 and TRBJ2-4; the D gene is possibly TRBD2 (5 bases). CDR3 length: 15 amino acids. Germline values: CDR1 SGHVS, CDR2 FQNEAQ. Trimming left V 8 bases short and J 4 bases short, with 18 bases between. CDR3 in DNA: TGTGCCAGCCCCTGCCCGGAGGCCCTGAAAAACATTCAGTACTTC. It is translated as CASPCPEALKNIQYF.